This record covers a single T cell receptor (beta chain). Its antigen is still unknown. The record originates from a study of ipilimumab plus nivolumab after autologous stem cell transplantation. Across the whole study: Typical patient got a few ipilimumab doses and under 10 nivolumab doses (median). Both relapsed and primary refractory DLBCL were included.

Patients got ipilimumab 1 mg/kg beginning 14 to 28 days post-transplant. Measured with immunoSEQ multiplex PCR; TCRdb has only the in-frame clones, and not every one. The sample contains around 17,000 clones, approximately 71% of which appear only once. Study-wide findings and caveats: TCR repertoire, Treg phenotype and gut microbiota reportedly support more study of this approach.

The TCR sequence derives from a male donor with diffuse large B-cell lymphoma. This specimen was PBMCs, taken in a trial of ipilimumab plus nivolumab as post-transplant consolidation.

CDR3 nucleotides: TGCGCCAGCAGCTTGGACGGGAGGTCCGACGAGCAGTACTTC. This gives the protein CASSLDGRSDEQYF. The chain joins TRBV5-1 to TRBJ2-7, with 7 positions matching TRBD2. CDR3 length: 14 amino acids. In germline, CDR1 is SGHRS, CDR2 YFSETQ. Germline trimming cut 0 bases from V and 5 bases from J; bases unmatched to any gene: 5.